The entry that follows covers one T cell receptor beta chain sequence. This clonotype was found many times. Its antigen is unknown. No qualities accompany the bases; no much larger clone lies one base away. The data belong to a study of T-cell reconstitution after alpha-beta-depleted transplantation in children (TCRdb year 2016). Broadly, across the study: T-cell immune reconstitution after TCRalphabeta/CD19-depleted allogeneic hematopoietic cell transplantation in children was quantitatively tracked in the study by means of TCR repertoire profiling.

Preparation of the library involved PCR. Instrument on record: Illumina HiSeq 2500. TCR libraries were prepared with molecular barcoding, using unique molecular identifiers to normalize TCRbeta repertoire quantification. TCRdb redid the processing of the public reads, applying fastp at Q25 and MiXCR, and retained in-frame beta chains. Under each unique CDR3 protein, matching rows form one entry showing the most common genes and DNA. The sample contains 70,000 to 95,000 distinct CDR3 sequences, more than 10% of them found a single time. The leading ten clones occupy approximately 15% of the sample. Sequencing used PBMCs from the stem cell graft donor, obtained from the stem cell graft. The receptor comes from a human donor who donated a stem cell graft to a child with inherited bone marrow failure.

The DNA sequence reads TGTGCCAGCAGCCTTAGACCCGGCTCCTACAATGAGCAGTTCTTC. Its protein is CASSLRPGSYNEQFF. This chain is built from TRBV3-1 and TRBJ2-1, with no confident D gene call. From cysteine to phenylalanine, the CDR3 is 15 amino acids long. Of all the DNA, just the CDR3 is kept, 45 bases in frame from base 1. At the junction V is shortened by 4 bases and J by 0 bases, with 10 bases in between. Based on the germline V gene (reference sequence), the CDR1 and CDR2 sequences are LGHDT and YNNKEL.